The 19 T cell receptor beta chains below all came from one sample that was sequenced in a study of cytomegalovirus exposure and HLA in healthy donors. Profiling relied on immunoSEQ multiplex PCR, and the TCRdb table lists in-frame clones only, not all of them. The repertoire has about 110,000 clones, approximately 94% of them found once; the top ten carry 0.67%. Source material: PBMCs. These receptors came from a young woman in good health and CMV-seronegative.

The V call is TRBV5-4, the J call TRBJ1-4; a possible D gene is TRBD1 (6 bases). Trimming left V 8 bases short and J 14 bases short, with 13 bases between. The V gene's germline CDR1 is SGHNT and CDR2 YYREEE (reference sequence). The CDR3 extends over 10 amino acids. The CDR3 sequence is CARLWDILFF. The CDR3 DNA follows: TGTGCCAGACTTTGGGACATTCTGTTTTTT.

This sequence joins TRBV9 and TRBJ2-1; D possibly corresponds to TRBD1 (7 bases). Trimming took off 3 bases at V and 1 base at J, with 14 bases between the two ends. This CDR3 has 16 residues. Looked up from germline, CDR1 is SGDLS and CDR2 is YYNGEE. The CDR3 sequence: CASSGGAGGSYNEQFF. The CDR3, as DNA: TGTGCCAGCAGCGGCGGGGCAGGGGGTTCCTACAATGAGCAGTTCTTC.

The chain combines TRBV18 with TRBJ2-6; 9 nucleotides line up with TRBD1. Germline CDR1 is KGHSH and CDR2 is LQKENI. J was trimmed by 0 bases and V by 1 base; bases with no gene match: 4. This CDR3 is 18 amino acids long. DNA for the CDR3: TGTGCCAGCTCACCACGGACAGGGGCCCTCTCTGGGGCCAACGTCCTGACTTTC. It specifies CASSPRTGALSGANVLTF.

The genes are TRBV15 and TRBJ1-6, with 7 bases that match TRBD1. From germline, CDR1 is LNHNV and CDR2 YYDKDF (reference sequence). V was clipped by 1 base and J by 7 bases; unmatched bases: 1. CDR3 length equals 14 residues. The DNA for the CDR3 is TGTGCCACCAGCAGAGGAGGGGGCAATTCACCCCTCCACTTT. Translation: CATSRGGGNSPLHF.

This rearrangement joins TRBV12-5 to TRBJ2-2; 7 bases are a match to TRBD1. CDR1 is LGHNT and CDR2 is FRNRAP in the germline V gene. The CDR3 contains 14 residues. The junction had 5 bases not matched to a gene; V was cut back by 5 bases and J by 5 bases. CDR3 residues: CASGPGQKTGELFF. CDR3 in DNA: TGTGCTAGTGGTCCGGGACAGAAAACCGGGGAGCTGTTTTTT.

V is TRBV18 and J is TRBJ1-6; no reliable D call. Germline CDR1 KGHSH, CDR2 LQKENI. V was trimmed by 0 bases and J by 4 bases, leaving 7 bases between them. The CDR3 runs 15 residues. The CDR3 nucleotides read TGTGCCAGCTCACCACCCGGGGAATATAATTCACCCCTCCACTTT. Its protein product is CASSPPGEYNSPLHF.

V usage is TRBV9 and J usage is TRBJ1-6; D gene uncertain. Germline lookup yields CDR1 SGDLS and CDR2 YYNGEE. The CDR3 extends over 16 amino acids. V was trimmed by 3 bases and J by 6 bases, leaving 16 bases between them. The DNA for the CDR3 is TGTGCCAGCAGCGCCGTTTGGCGGGATCCTAATTCACCCCTCCACTTT. The encoded protein is CASSAVWRDPNSPLHF. The whole variable domain, filled in from reference TRBV9 and TRBJ1-6, reads DSGVTQTPKHLITATGQRVTLRCSPRSGDLSVYWYQQSLDQGLQFLIQYYNGEERAKGNILERFSAQQFPDLHSELNLSSLELGDSALYFCASSAVWRDPNSPLHFGNGTRLTVT.

The CDR3 here is CSASSPYEQYF. The CDR3 DNA is TGCAGTGCTAGCTCCCCCTACGAGCAGTACTTC. The chain uses TRBV20-1 and TRBJ2-7; unclear D gene. The germline V gene has CDR1 DFQATT and CDR2 SNEGSKA (reference sequence). This CDR3 has 11 amino acids. The ends were cut back, 3 bases at V and 2 bases at J, with 5 bases in the middle.

The V and J genes are TRBV11-2 and TRBJ2-5; 11 bases line up with TRBD2. CDR3 size: 17 residues. With V trimmed by 1 base and J by 1 base, 5 bases remained unmatched. Germline values: CDR1 SGHAT, CDR2 FQNNGV. The CDR3 nucleotides are TGTGCCAGCAGCTTAGGACTAGCGGGGCTACTCCAAGAGACCCAGTACTTC. This sequence encodes CASSLGLAGLLQETQYF.

The chain is built from TRBV7-6 and TRBJ2-3; 8 bases map to TRBD2. J gave up 3 bases and V 4 bases, and 6 bases lay outside the gene matches. The V gene's germline CDR1 is SGHVS and CDR2 FNYEAQ. CDR3 length: 15 amino acids. The CDR3 here is CASSSDGGGTDTQYF. As DNA, the CDR3 is TGTGCCAGCAGCTCCGACGGGGGGGGGACAGATACGCAGTATTTT. Full variable domain (outside the CDR3, taken from reference TRBV7-6 and TRBJ2-3): GAGVSQSPRYKVTKRGQDVALRCDPISGHVSLYWYRQALGQGPEFLTYFNYEAQQDKSGLPNDRFSAERPEGSISTLTIQRTEQRDSAMYRCASSSDGGGTDTQYFGPGTRLTVL.

The CDR3 sequence: CASGGGGRYGYTF. DNA of the CDR3: TGTGCCAGCGGGGGAGGGGGAAGATATGGCTACACCTTC. V usage is TRBV28 and J usage is TRBJ1-2; D is possibly TRBD1 (6 bases). Germline V lookup: CDR1 MDHEN, CDR2 SYDVKM. V was shortened by 8 bases and J by 5 bases, with 15 bases between the two germline ends. The CDR3 extends over 13 amino acids.

The chain carries TRBV10-3 and TRBJ1-1; 7 nucleotides line up with TRBD1. This CDR3 is 13 amino acids long. Germline trimming cut 4 bases from V and 2 bases from J; bases unmatched to any gene: 1. Germline values: CDR1 ENHRY, CDR2 SYGVKD. CDR3 amino acids: CAISGTGNTEAFF. DNA for the CDR3: TGTGCCATCAGTGGGACAGGAAACACTGAAGCTTTCTTT.

The J gene is TRBJ1-3, the V gene TRBV9, with D possibly matching TRBD1 (5 bases). Germline loops: CDR1 SGDLS, CDR2 YYNGEE. The V and J ends lost 3 bases and 4 bases respectively, with 17 bases between them. This CDR3 contains 16 residues. CDR3 coding DNA: TGTGCCAGCAGCGCCAACCAGGGTTTAGGAGGAAACACCATATATTTT. Translation: CASSANQGLGGNTIYF.

The chain employs TRBV10-3 and TRBJ2-7; 8 nucleotides line up with TRBD1. Germline CDR1 and CDR2: ENHRY and SYGVKD. CDR3 length equals 12 residues. The J segment lost 7 bases and the V segment lost 6 bases, leaving 5 bases of the junction unmatched. CDR3 in amino acids: CAISEWTGEQYF. The CDR3 DNA reads as TGTGCCATCAGCGAATGGACAGGGGAGCAGTACTTC.

This chain uses TRBV6-1 with TRBJ2-7; TRBD2 matches 10 bases. CDR1 and CDR2 from the germline V gene are MNHNS and SASEGT. The CDR3 consists of 16 residues. V gave up 1 base and J gave up 5 bases; unmatched junction bases: 8. CDR3 in amino acids: CASSEGLSGGGDEQYF. The CDR3 DNA reads TGTGCCAGCAGTGAAGGATTAAGCGGGGGGGGTGACGAGCAGTACTTC.

The chain couples TRBV10-3 to TRBJ2-7; 9 nucleotides line up with TRBD1. After removal of 5 bases from V and 6 bases from J, the junction contained 5 bases not matched to a gene. Germline V gives CDR1 ENHRY, CDR2 SYGVKD. This CDR3 region has 13 residues. The CDR3 is CAISRGQGREQYF. In DNA, the CDR3 is TGTGCCATCAGTAGGGGACAGGGTCGCGAGCAGTACTTC.

The chain recombines TRBV19 with TRBJ2-3; possible D gene TRBD2, 6 bases. The CDR3 runs 15 residues. V was pared by 10 bases and J by 1 base, with 18 bases between. Germline CDR1 is LNHDA and CDR2 is SQIVND (reference sequence). CDR3: CATDSRGYGTDTQYF. DNA for the CDR3: TGTGCCACCGACTCGCGGGGTTATGGCACAGATACGCAGTATTTT.

This chain links TRBV6-5 with TRBJ1-5; D remains ambiguous. The CDR3 covers 13 residues. The germline CDR1 and CDR2 sequences are MNHEY and SVGAGI. V was clipped by 0 bases and J by 5 bases, with 5 bases between them. Here the CDR3 DNA reads TGTGCCAGCAGTTACTCCCGAGATCAGCCCCAGCATTTT. Its protein product is CASSYSRDQPQHF.

The J gene is TRBJ1-2, the V gene TRBV7-2; D gene unclear. The CDR3 loop spans 13 amino acids. Between the trimmed V and J ends, which lost 6 bases and 3 bases, there was a span of 11 bases. Germline lookup yields CDR1 SGHTA and CDR2 FQGNSA. CDR3 amino acids: CASSEPPDYGYTF. As DNA, the CDR3 is TGTGCCAGCAGTGAGCCCCCGGACTATGGCTACACCTTC.